One sample yielded the 5 T cell receptor beta chains listed below, sequenced in a study of blood T cell repertoires in COVID-19. Method: immunoSEQ multiplex PCR; TCRdb's copy keeps in-frame clones and lacks some. The profile shows roughly 120,000 clones, around 90% of them singletons. Sequences were obtained from peripheral blood. These receptors all stem from a man between 60 and 75 years old with COVID-19, enrolled during active disease.

The chain joins TRBV2 to TRBJ1-4; 7 bases map to TRBD1. This CDR3 spans 16 amino acids. V shed 4 bases and J 5 bases; nucleotides not matched to a gene: 10. Per germline, CDR1 SNHLY and CDR2 FYNNEI. CDR3 residues: CASSAGTARGNEKLFF. CDR3 coding DNA: TGTGCCAGCAGTGCCGGGACAGCCAGGGGCAATGAAAAACTGTTTTTT.

The V and J genes are TRBV28 and TRBJ1-5; tentative D call: TRBD1 (6 bases). The CDR3 length is 18 residues. V lost 3 bases and J lost 0, with 18 bases in between. Looked up from germline, CDR1 is MDHEN and CDR2 is SYDVKM. The CDR3: CASSLGNLGANSNQPQHF. The CDR3, as DNA: TGTGCCAGCAGTTTGGGTAACTTGGGGGCTAATAGCAATCAGCCCCAGCATTTT. The full variable domain, with the rest looked up from reference TRBV28 and TRBJ1-5, is DVKVTQSSRYLVKRTGEKVFLECVQDMDHENMFWYRQDPGLGLRLIYFSYDVKMKEKGDIPEGYSVSREKKERFSLILESASTNQTSMYLCASSLGNLGANSNQPQHFGDGTRLSIL.

The rearrangement uses TRBV30 and TRBJ1-5; the D is unclear. Trimming stripped 4 bases from V and 0 bases from J, with 19 bases between. CDR1 and CDR2 from the germline V gene are GTSNPN and SVGIG (reference sequence). CDR3 size: 17 residues. The CDR3 protein is CAWTRTTDGYSNQPQHF. DNA for the CDR3: TGTGCCTGGACCCGGACTACCGACGGATATAGCAATCAGCCCCAGCATTTT.

J is TRBJ1-2 and V is TRBV6-2 or TRBV6-3; D unresolved. Germline CDR1 MNHEY, CDR2 SVGEGT. This CDR3 is built from 16 residues. Trimming took 5 bases from V and 0 from J, leaving 16 bases between them. CDR3 DNA: TGTGCCAGCAGTCGGACTTTCCCAGGACCTAACTATGGCTACACCTTC. This encodes CASSRTFPGPNYGYTF.

The chain employs TRBV4-1 and TRBJ2-7; 8 bases fit TRBD2. The CDR3 is 16 residues long. CDR1 and CDR2 from the germline V gene are MGHRA and YSYEKL. V was clipped by 0 bases and J by 3 bases; unmatched bases: 7. DNA for the CDR3: TGCGCCAGCAGCCAAGATAAGGGGACTAGTGTCTACGAGCAGTACTTC. Its protein product is CASSQDKGTSVYEQYF.